These T cell receptor beta chains were read from a single sample in a study of a mutant IDH1 vaccine in newly diagnosed glioma. These receptors are not linked to any known antigen. Sequencing used immunoSEQ multiplex PCR; TCRdb keeps in-frame clones, though not all of them. This table has approximately 82,000 clones, 65% to 90% appearing once. Here the sequenced sample was PBMCs, taken from a glioma patient whose treatment included an IDH1 peptide vaccine. These receptors came from a man aged 25-45 years with glioma. Some clones in this sample may be carry-over from other donors' samples. CDR3s include the opening cysteine and the closing phenylalanine or tryptophan. D genes are given only for firm matches. Clone size is not always given. Where it is, it says once, few, many or a class for expanded clones.

NA | TRBJ1-3 | NA | TRBV19 | TGTGCCAGTAGTAGATACACTCCCTCTGGAAACACCATATATTTT | CASSRYTPSGNTIYF
NA | TRBJ2-5 | NA | TRBV6-6 | TGTGCCAGCAGTTACGCCAATATCGGGACCCAGTACTTC | CASSYANIGTQYF
once | TRBJ1-5 | NA | TRBV5-8 | TGTGCCAGCAGCCCCGCCCCCGGCTATAGCAATCAGCCCCAGCATTTT | CASSPAPGYSNQPQHF
NA | TRBJ2-6 | NA | TRBV6-1 | TGTGCCAGCAGTGATCACAGCTCTGGGGCCAACGTCCTGACTTTC | CASSDHSSGANVLTF
NA | TRBJ2-5 | TRBD1 | TRBV5-4 | TGTGCCAGCAGCGCAATGGACAGGGTTGTTTCAGAGACCCAGTACTTC | CASSAMDRVVSETQYF
few | TRBJ1-2 | NA | TRBV18 | TGTGCCAGCTCACCACCTACGGGGGACGGCTACACCTTC | CASSPPTGDGYTF
NA | TRBJ1-6 | NA | TRBV9 | TGTGCCAGCAGCGTAGGTCCGTTGTGGTCCTATAATTCACCCCTCCACTTT | CASSVGPLWSYNSPLHF
NA | TRBJ1-3 | TRBD1 | TRBV4-2 | TGTGCCAGCAGCCAAGGACAGGGTGGAAACACCATATATTTT | CASSQGQGGNTIYF
NA | TRBJ2-5 | NA | TRBV5-4 | TGTGCCAGCAGCCCCTGGACCTATAAAGGGACCCAGTACTTC | CASSPWTYKGTQYF
NA | TRBJ2-7 | TRBD2 | TRBV7-9 | TGTGCCAGCAGCTCATACCTGGGACTAGCGGGGGTGTACGAGCAGTACTTC | CASSSYLGLAGVYEQYF
few | TRBJ2-7 | TRBD1 | TRBV15 | TGTGCCACCTCGGGACAGGGCTACGAGCAGTACTTC | CATSGQGYEQYF
NA | TRBJ1-5 | TRBD1 | TRBV18 | TGTGCCAGCTCGGAACAGGGGGCGGGTAGCAATCAGCCCCAGCATTTT | CASSEQGAGSNQPQHF
NA | TRBJ1-2 | TRBD1 | TRBV6-1 | TGTGCCAGCCGAGGGGACAGGGTGGGTGGCTACACCTTC | CASRGDRVGGYTF
NA | TRBJ2-7 | NA | TRBV27 | TGTGCCAGCGTTTCTAGCCGTTACTCCTACGAGCAGTACTTC | CASVSSRYSYEQYF
once | TRBJ1-5 | NA | TRBV6-5 | TGTGCCAGCAGTTACTTTACACATAGCAATCAGCCCCAGCATTTT | CASSYFTHSNQPQHF
once | TRBJ1-1 | TRBD1 | TRBV2 | TGTGCCAGCAGTCGCGACAGGGGGGGAAGCTCTGAAGCTTTCTTT | CASSRDRGGSSEAFF
once | TRBJ2-1 | NA | TRBV6-5 | TGTGCCAGCGACGCCCCAGGGGCTGAGCAGTTCTTC | CASDAPGAEQFF
NA | TRBJ1-5 | NA | TRBV9 | TGTGCCAGCAGCGAGGGGGACTCTTCGAGGGTGACCCAGCATTTT | CASSEGDSSRVTQHF
NA | TRBJ2-3 | NA | TRBV10-3 | TGTGCCATCACTTCCGAGGACAGACTGGGGCAGTATTTT | CAITSEDRLGQYF
NA | TRBJ1-3 | NA | TRBV5-6 | TGTGCTGTGGGGGCATCTGGAAACACCATATATTTT | CAVGASGNTIYF
NA | TRBJ2-3 | NA | TRBV9 | TGTGCCAGCAGCGTAGATCAGGGGCGTCCAGTAGATACGCAGTATTTT | CASSVDQGRPVDTQYF
NA | TRBJ1-1 | NA | TRBV28 | TGTGCCAGCAGTAAACACGGGGAGTGGAACACTGAAGCTTTCTTT | CASSKHGEWNTEAFF
NA | TRBJ2-5 | NA | TRBV7-3 | TGTGCCAGCAGTTCAGATAGGCAGGAGACCCAGTACTTC | CASSSDRQETQYF
once | TRBJ2-2 | TRBD2 | TRBV5-8 | TGTGCCAGCAGCGTTGGGACTAGCGGGAGCCCCCGTCGTACCGGGGAGCTGTTTTTT | CASSVGTSGSPRRTGELFF
NA | TRBJ2-1 | NA | TRBV11-3 | TGTGCCAGCAGCCGAAATACAGGAAATGAGCAGTTCTTC | CASSRNTGNEQFF
NA | TRBJ2-3 | NA | TRBV5-4 | TGTGCCAGCAGCTTAGCGGGTGGGGCAGATACGCAGTATTTT | CASSLAGGADTQYF
NA | TRBJ1-4 | NA | TRBV9 | TGTGCCAGCAGCCTCGCGGTGGGGGAGGTCAGTGAAAAACTGTTTTTT | CASSLAVGEVSEKLFF
few | TRBJ2-1 | NA | TRBV29-1 | TGCAGCGTTGGTATCAAATGGACAGATTTACCCTACAATGAGCAGTTCTTC | CSVGIKWTDLPYNEQFF
once | TRBJ1-2 | TRBD1 | TRBV6-1 | TGTGCCAGCAGTGAACCCAACAGGGGGCGCTTCCTGTTCTATGGCTACACCTTC | CASSEPNRGRFLFYGYTF
NA | TRBJ1-4 | NA | TRBV13 | TGTGCCAGCATGCTTAGGGGTAGTCCAGGTGAAAAACTGTTTTTT | CASMLRGSPGEKLFF
NA | TRBJ2-7 | TRBD2 | TRBV27 | TGTGCCAGCAGTTTCGGACTAGCGGGCGAGCAGTACTTC | CASSFGLAGEQYF
NA | TRBJ2-3 | NA | TRBV7-3 | TGTGCCAGCAGCTTAACCCCCGGGAGAACGACAGATACGCAGTATTTT | CASSLTPGRTTDTQYF
NA | TRBJ2-1 | TRBD1 | TRBV7-9 | TGTGCCAGCAGCTTAGCTGAGGGGACAGAGAATGAGCAGTTCTTC | CASSLAEGTENEQFF
NA | TRBJ1-1 | NA | TRBV5-1 | TGCGCCAGCAGCCTGGAGGCAGCGAACACTGAAGCTTTCTTT | CASSLEAANTEAFF
NA | TRBJ2-5 | NA | TRBV10-3 | TGTGCCATCAGTGAGTCGGGACTTGAAGAGACCCAGTACTTC | CAISESGLEETQYF
few | TRBJ1-1 | NA | TRBV14 | TGTGCCAGCAGCCCACGAGGGGCTCTGAACACTGAAGCTTTCTTT | CASSPRGALNTEAFF
NA | TRBJ1-2 | TRBD1 | TRBV5-8 | TGTGCCAGCAGCCAAGGGACAGCCAGCTATGGCTACACCTTC | CASSQGTASYGYTF
NA | TRBJ2-2 | NA | TRBV30 | TGTGCCTGGACTGAGAGTTCGGGGGAGCTGTTTTTT | CAWTESSGELFF
NA | TRBJ2-1 | TRBD2 | TRBV5-4 | TGTGCCAGCAGCCGCGGGGGGGCGAAAGATAATGAGCAGTTCTTC | CASSRGGAKDNEQFF
NA | TRBJ1-3 | NA | TRBV30 | TGTGCCCGACAAAACAGGGAAACCATATATTTT | CARQNRETIYF